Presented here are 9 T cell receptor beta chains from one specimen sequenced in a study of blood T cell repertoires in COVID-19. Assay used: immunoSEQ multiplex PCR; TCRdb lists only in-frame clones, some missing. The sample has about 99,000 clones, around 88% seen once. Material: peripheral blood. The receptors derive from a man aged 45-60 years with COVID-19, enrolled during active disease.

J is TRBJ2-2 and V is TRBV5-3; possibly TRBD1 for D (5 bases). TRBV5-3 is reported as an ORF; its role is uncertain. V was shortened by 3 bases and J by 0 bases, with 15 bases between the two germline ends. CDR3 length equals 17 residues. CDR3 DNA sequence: TGTGCCAGAAGCTCCGTCTTGTGCAGGGCGAACACCGGGGAGCTGTTTTTT. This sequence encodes CARSSVLCRANTGELFF.

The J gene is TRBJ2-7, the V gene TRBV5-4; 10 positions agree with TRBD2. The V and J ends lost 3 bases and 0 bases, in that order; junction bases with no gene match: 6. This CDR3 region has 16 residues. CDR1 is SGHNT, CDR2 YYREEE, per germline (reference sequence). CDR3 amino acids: CASSSRLAGLSYEQYF. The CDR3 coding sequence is TGTGCCAGCAGCTCAAGACTAGCGGGTCTCTCCTACGAGCAGTACTTC.

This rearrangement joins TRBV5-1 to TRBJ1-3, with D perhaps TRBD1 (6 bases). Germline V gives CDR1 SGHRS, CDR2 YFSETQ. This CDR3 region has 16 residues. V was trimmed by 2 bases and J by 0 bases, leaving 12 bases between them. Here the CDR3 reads CASSLTGPSSGNTIYF. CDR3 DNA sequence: TGCGCCAGCAGCTTAACAGGGCCGAGCTCTGGAAACACCATATATTTT.

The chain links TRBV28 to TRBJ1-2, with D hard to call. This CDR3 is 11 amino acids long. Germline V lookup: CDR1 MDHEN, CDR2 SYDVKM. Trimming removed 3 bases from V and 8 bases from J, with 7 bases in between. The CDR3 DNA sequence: TGTGCCAGCAGTTTCCCGACAGGCTACACCTTC. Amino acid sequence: CASSFPTGYTF.

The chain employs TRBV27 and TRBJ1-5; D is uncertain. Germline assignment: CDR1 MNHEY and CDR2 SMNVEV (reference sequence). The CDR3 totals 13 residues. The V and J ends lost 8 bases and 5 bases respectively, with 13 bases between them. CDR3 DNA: TGTGCCAGCGGGCTTGGGTGGGATCAGCCCCAGCATTTT. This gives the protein CASGLGWDQPQHF.

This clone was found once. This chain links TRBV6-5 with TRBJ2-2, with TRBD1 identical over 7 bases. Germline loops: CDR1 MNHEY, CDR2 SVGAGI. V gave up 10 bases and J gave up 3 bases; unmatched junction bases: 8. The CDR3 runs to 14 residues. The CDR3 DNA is TGTGCCACGCTACGACAGGGATACACCGGGGAGCTGTTTTTT. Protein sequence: CATLRQGYTGELFF.

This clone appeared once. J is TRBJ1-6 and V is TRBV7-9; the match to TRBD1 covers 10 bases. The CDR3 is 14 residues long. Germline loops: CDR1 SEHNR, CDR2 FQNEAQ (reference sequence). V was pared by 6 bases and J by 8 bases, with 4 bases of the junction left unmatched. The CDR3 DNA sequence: TGTGCCAGCAGTTTCGGGACAGGGGATTCACCCCTCCACTTT. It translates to CASSFGTGDSPLHF.

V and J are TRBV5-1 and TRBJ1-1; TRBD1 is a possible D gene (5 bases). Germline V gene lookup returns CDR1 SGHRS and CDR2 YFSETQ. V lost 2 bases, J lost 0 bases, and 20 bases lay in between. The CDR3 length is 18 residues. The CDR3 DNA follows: TGCGCCAGCAGCTTTTCGGCTACAGGCTCCGGCATGAACACTGAAGCTTTCTTT. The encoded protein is CASSFSATGSGMNTEAFF.

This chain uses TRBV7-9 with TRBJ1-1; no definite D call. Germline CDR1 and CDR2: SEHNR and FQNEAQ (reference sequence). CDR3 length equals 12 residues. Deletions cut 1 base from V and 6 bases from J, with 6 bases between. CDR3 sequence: CASSLGPAEAFF. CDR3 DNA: TGTGCCAGCAGCTTAGGCCCAGCTGAAGCTTTCTTT.